Each of the 21 T cell receptor beta chains below was sequenced from the same sample in a study of brain T cells in children with intractable seizures (dated by TCRdb to about 2021). Reading the label with the study, this specimen's time point is: blood from clinic visit 5 months post-surgery; TSC patient then seizure free. Library construction relied on the immunoSEQ multiplex PCR assay. The clones in this table, taken by TCRdb from immuneACCESS, are in-frame only. Not every clone is retained; where verified, under half of the shortfall comes from an unresolved V gene, and the cause of the rest is unknown. For this sample the table gives around 340,000 clones, of which nearly 95% were detected only once. The ten top clones hold 4.5% to 7% of the sample. The source material was peripheral blood, sampled roughly 5 months after surgery. The receptors here all came from a boy under two years old with tuberous sclerosis and intractable seizures.

This clone was seen once. The chain joins TRBV18 to TRBJ1-2; the match to TRBD1 covers 10 bases. The CDR3 totals 14 residues. CDR1 and CDR2 from the germline V gene are KGHSH and LQKENI. V shed 4 bases, J shed 8 bases, and the junction held 7 bases outside the gene matches. CDR3 protein: CASSLTGTGEGYTF. CDR3 sequence (DNA): TGTGCCAGCTCACTTACCGGGACAGGGGAAGGCTACACCTTC.

This clone was seen once. The J gene is TRBJ2-7, the V gene TRBV6-5, with 9 bases identical to TRBD1. V trimming: 6 bases; J trimming: 2 bases; junction bases outside the gene matches: 8. The CDR3 covers 15 residues. Germline assignment: CDR1 MNHEY and CDR2 SVGAGI. CDR3 sequence (DNA): TGTGCCAGCAGAACCGGGACAGGGCCCGCCTACGAGCAGTACTTC. This codes for CASRTGTGPAYEQYF.

The chain recombines TRBV2 with TRBJ2-5; D is possibly TRBD2 (7 bases). Trimming removed 5 bases from V and 5 bases from J, with 33 bases in between. CDR1 and CDR2 (germline): SNHLY, FYNNEI. This CDR3 has 20 amino acids. Here the CDR3 DNA reads TGTGCCAGCAGTTCCCCGCGGGGAGGGCAGGGGTTTATTTCGGGCGAGACCCAGTACTTC. Amino acid sequence: CASSSPRGGQGFISGETQYF.

As for this clone: The DNA is left out, because the CDR3 cannot be placed on it with certainty; the CDR3 is given as TCRdb lists it. The chain combines TRBV5-8 with TRBJ1-2; the table's D call TRBD1 went unverified against the DNA. The germline gives CDR1 SGHTS, CDR2 YDEGEE. The CDR3 is 14 residues long, ends included. The CDR3 is CASSFLWPNYGYTF.

With regard to this clone: This same CDR3 is encoded by further DNA sequences in the sample. V is TRBV5-6 and J is TRBJ1-1; D gene ambiguous. Trimming took 1 base from V and 5 from J, leaving 3 bases between them. The CDR3 runs to 11 residues. The germline V gene has CDR1 SGHDT and CDR2 YYEEEE. As DNA, the CDR3 is TGTGCCAGCAGCTTGTCGACTGAAGCTTTCTTT. This translates into CASSLSTEAFF. Complete variable domain (other parts from reference TRBV5-6 and TRBJ1-1): DAGVTQSPTHLIKTRGQQVTLRCSPKSGHDTVSWYQQALGQGPQFIFQYYEEEERQRGNFPDRFSGHQFPNYSSELNVNALLLGDSALYLCASSLSTEAFFGQGTRLTVV.

To note about this clone: Other nucleotide sequences in the sample specify the same CDR3. CDR3 loop: CASRGSGANVLTF. Written as DNA, the CDR3 is TGTGCCAGCAGGGGTTCTGGGGCCAACGTCCTGACTTTC. The chain combines TRBV7-3 with TRBJ2-6; D gene uncertain. Trimming removed 6 bases at V and 1 base at J, with 4 bases between. The CDR3 totals 13 residues. Germline CDR1 SGHTA, CDR2 FQGTGA.

The V call is TRBV9, the J call TRBJ1-6; D is uncertain. Germline lookup yields CDR1 SGDLS and CDR2 YYNGEE. This CDR3 contains 15 residues. The ends were cut back, 0 bases at V and 9 bases at J, with 13 bases in the middle. The CDR3: CASSVVEGPVSPLHF. In DNA, the CDR3 is TGTGCCAGCAGCGTAGTTGAGGGTCCCGTTTCACCCCTCCACTTT.

On this clone itself: Being one base from a much bigger clone, this may be a read error. Additional DNA sequences in this sample encode the identical CDR3. The J gene is TRBJ1-1, the V gene TRBV7-9; D call uncertain. V was pared by 1 base and J by 1 base, with 4 bases between. This CDR3 is 13 amino acids long. Germline assignment: CDR1 SEHNR and CDR2 FQNEAQ (reference sequence). The CDR3: CASSLERNTEAFF. DNA of the CDR3: TGTGCCAGCAGCTTAGAGAGGAACACTGAAGCTTTCTTT.

The chain employs TRBV7-8 and TRBJ1-1; 7 bases line up with TRBD1. The CDR3 runs 15 residues. Per germline, CDR1 SGHVS and CDR2 FQNEAQ. Trimming at V came to 0 bases and at J to 5 bases, leaving 6 bases not matched to a gene. The CDR3 coding sequence is TGTGCCAGCAGCTTAGCTGGGCAGGGGGGGACTGAAGCTTTCTTT. This sequence encodes CASSLAGQGGTEAFF.

This chain uses TRBV30 with TRBJ1-1; D is uncertain. V lost 0 bases and J lost 0, with 8 bases in between. Germline V gene data show CDR1 as GTSNPN and CDR2 as SVGIG (reference sequence). The CDR3 covers 14 residues. CDR3 loop: CAWSVRSMNTEAFF. The DNA for the CDR3 is TGTGCCTGGAGTGTCCGGAGCATGAACACTGAAGCTTTCTTT. Combining the CDR3 with reference TRBV30 and TRBJ1-1 gives the whole variable domain SQTIHQWPATLVQPVGSPLSLECTVEGTSNPNLYWYRQAAGRGLQLLFYSVGIGQISSEVPQNLSASRPQDRQFILSSKKLLLSDSGFYLCAWSVRSMNTEAFFGQGTRLTVV.

The chain carries TRBV10-1 and TRBJ2-1; 8 nucleotides match TRBD2. The germline gives CDR1 WNHNN, CDR2 SYGVQD (reference sequence). V lost 4 bases to trimming and J lost 6 bases; unmatched junction nucleotides: 8. The CDR3 contains 15 residues. The CDR3 region is CASSAEREMFNEQFF. The CDR3 region has the DNA TGCGCCAGCAGTGCAGAGCGGGAGATGTTCAATGAGCAGTTCTTC.

This clone showed up just a few times. The gene calls are TRBV6-5 and TRBJ2-1, with D tentatively TRBD1 (5 bases). CDR3 length: 14 residues. Trimming left V 7 bases short and J 8 bases short, with 18 bases between. The germline CDR1 and CDR2 sequences are MNHEY and SVGAGI. CDR3 sequence reads: CASTVSVLGHEQFF. CDR3 nucleotide sequence: TGTGCCAGCACGGTCTCCGTTTTGGGGCATGAGCAGTTCTTC.

The chain combines TRBV4-1 with TRBJ2-1; TRBD2 agrees at 7 bases. Trimming removed 2 bases from V and 6 bases from J; junction bases left unmatched: 7. The CDR3 covers 15 residues. The V gene's germline CDR1 is MGHRA and CDR2 YSYEKL. The CDR3 spells CASSQPGGSTNEQFF. The CDR3 nucleotides read TGCGCCAGCAGCCAACCCGGGGGGTCGACCAATGAGCAGTTCTTC.

This clone was seen a single time. This chain links TRBV28 with TRBJ1-2; no definite D call. In germline, CDR1 is MDHEN, CDR2 SYDVKM. V was pared by 7 bases and J by 2 bases, with 5 bases between. This CDR3 is 11 amino acids long. CDR3 DNA: TGTGCCAGCACCGCCAACTATGGCTACACCTTC. It encodes CASTANYGYTF.

The J gene is TRBJ1-2, the V gene TRBV25-1; no clear D. The CDR3 consists of 14 residues. Trimming shortened V by 2 bases and J by 4 bases, and 11 bases separated the two germline ends. CDR1 is MGHDK, CDR2 SYGVNS, per germline. The CDR3 DNA sequence: TGTGCCAGCAGTGAAGGGAATAGCGTCTATGGCTACACCTTC. It translates to CASSEGNSVYGYTF.

This chain uses TRBV6-5 with TRBJ1-4; D is uncertain. From germline, CDR1 is MNHEY and CDR2 SVGAGI. Trimming pared 2 bases from V and 10 bases from J, leaving 14 bases between. This CDR3 is 14 amino acids long. CDR3 sequence (DNA): TGTGCCAGCAGTTACCAGGCACGCCAAGGAAAACTGTTTTTT. It codes for CASSYQARQGKLFF.

This chain connects TRBV3-1 (or the pseudogene TRBV3-2) to TRBJ1-2; TRBD1 is a possible D gene (6 bases). CDR3 length: 15 residues. Germline assignment: CDR1 LGHDT and CDR2 YNNKEL (reference sequence). Between the trimmed V and J ends, which lost 0 bases and 4 bases, there was a span of 12 bases. CDR3 coding DNA: TGTGCCAGCAGCCAAGATCTTTTGGGGGCCTATGGCTACACCTTC. Translating gives CASSQDLLGAYGYTF.

The chain is built from TRBV9 and TRBJ1-3, with D hard to call. This CDR3 region has 14 residues. V shed 2 bases and J shed 4 bases, with 10 bases lying between them. CDR1 and CDR2 from the germline V gene are SGDLS and YYNGEE. Here the CDR3 DNA reads TGTGCCAGCAGCGTTGAAGGGCTAGGAAACACCATATATTTT. This translates into CASSVEGLGNTIYF. Full variable domain (remainder filled in from reference TRBV9 and TRBJ1-3): DSGVTQTPKHLITATGQRVTLRCSPRSGDLSVYWYQQSLDQGLQFLIQYYNGEERAKGNILERFSAQQFPDLHSELNLSSLELGDSALYFCASSVEGLGNTIYFGEGSWLTVV.

The chain uses TRBV12-3 or TRBV12-4 and TRBJ2-7; D ambiguous. Trimming removed 3 bases from V and 3 bases from J, with 6 bases in between. The CDR3 spans 12 residues. The CDR3 DNA follows: TGTGCCAGCAGTTTTGACTTCTACGAGCAGTACTTC. It encodes CASSFDFYEQYF.

CDR3 amino acids: CASSYGRWSASEPLEQYF. Written as DNA, the CDR3 is TGTGCCAGCAGTTACGGTAGGTGGAGTGCCAGCGAGCCCCTGGAGCAGTACTTC. The chain has TRBV6-2 or TRBV6-3 and TRBJ2-7, with unresolved D. This CDR3 has 18 amino acids. V was trimmed by 2 bases and J by 7 bases, leaving 27 bases between them. CDR1 and CDR2 (germline): MNHEY, SVGEGT.

The chain employs TRBV9 and TRBJ2-1; TRBD2 aligns across 10 bases. Germline assignment: CDR1 SGDLS and CDR2 YYNGEE. The CDR3 runs to 15 residues. V lost 4 bases and J lost 9; bases outside the gene matches: 10. CDR3 loop: CASSLSGGAVSEQFF. The CDR3 bases are TGTGCCAGCAGCCTCAGCGGGGGGGCGGTGAGTGAGCAGTTCTTC.